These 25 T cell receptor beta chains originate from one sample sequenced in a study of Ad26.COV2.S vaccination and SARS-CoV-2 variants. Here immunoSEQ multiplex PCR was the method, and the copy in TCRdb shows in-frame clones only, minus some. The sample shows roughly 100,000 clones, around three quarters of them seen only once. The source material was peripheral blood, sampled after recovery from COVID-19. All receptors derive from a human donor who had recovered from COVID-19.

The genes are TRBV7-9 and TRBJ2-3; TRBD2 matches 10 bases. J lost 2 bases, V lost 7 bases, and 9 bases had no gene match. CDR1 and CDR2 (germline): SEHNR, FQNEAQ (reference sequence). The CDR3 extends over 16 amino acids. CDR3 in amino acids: CASTHSGGTLTDTQYF. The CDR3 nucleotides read TGTGCCAGCACCCATAGCGGGGGGACCCTCACAGATACGCAGTATTTT.

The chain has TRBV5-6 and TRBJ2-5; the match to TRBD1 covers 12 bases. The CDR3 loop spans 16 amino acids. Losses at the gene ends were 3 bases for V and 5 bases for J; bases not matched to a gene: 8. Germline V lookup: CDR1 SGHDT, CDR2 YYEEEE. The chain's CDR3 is CASSSIGTGGDETQYF. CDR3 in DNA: TGTGCCAGCAGCTCCATCGGGACAGGGGGCGACGAGACCCAGTACTTC.

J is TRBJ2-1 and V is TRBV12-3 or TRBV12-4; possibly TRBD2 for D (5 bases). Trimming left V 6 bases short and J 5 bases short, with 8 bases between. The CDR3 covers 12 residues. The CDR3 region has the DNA TGTGCCAGCAGCGGGGTCCACAATGAGCAGTTCTTC. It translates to CASSGVHNEQFF.

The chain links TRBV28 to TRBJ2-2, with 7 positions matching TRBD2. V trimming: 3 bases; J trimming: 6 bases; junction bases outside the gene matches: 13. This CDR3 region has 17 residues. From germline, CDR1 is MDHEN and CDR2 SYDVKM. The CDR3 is CASSFLAETWSPGELFF. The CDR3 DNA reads TGTGCCAGCAGTTTCCTAGCGGAGACGTGGTCCCCCGGGGAGCTGTTTTTT.

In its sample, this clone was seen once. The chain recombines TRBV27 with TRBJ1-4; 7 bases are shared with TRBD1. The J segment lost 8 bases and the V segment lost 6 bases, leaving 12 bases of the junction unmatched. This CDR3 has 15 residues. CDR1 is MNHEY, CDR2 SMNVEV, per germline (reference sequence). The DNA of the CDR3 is TGTGCCAGCAGGGGCTACAGGGGCGCTGGAGAAAAACTGTTTTTT. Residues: CASRGYRGAGEKLFF.

DNA for the CDR3: TGCAGCGTTGAAAGCGGGCCTTACAATGAGCAGTTCTTC. Translated, it gives CSVESGPYNEQFF. The rearrangement joins TRBV29-1 to TRBJ2-1; possibly TRBD2 for D (6 bases). Germline V gene sequence: CDR1 SQVTM, CDR2 ANQGSEA. With 2 bases removed from V and 4 bases from J, the gap between germline ends came to 9 bases. The CDR3 length is 13 residues.

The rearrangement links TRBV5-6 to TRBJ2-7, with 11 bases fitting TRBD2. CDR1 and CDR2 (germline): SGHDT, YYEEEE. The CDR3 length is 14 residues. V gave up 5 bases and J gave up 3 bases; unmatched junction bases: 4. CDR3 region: CASRTSGGLYEQYF. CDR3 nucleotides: TGTGCCAGCAGAACTAGCGGGGGCCTCTACGAGCAGTACTTC.

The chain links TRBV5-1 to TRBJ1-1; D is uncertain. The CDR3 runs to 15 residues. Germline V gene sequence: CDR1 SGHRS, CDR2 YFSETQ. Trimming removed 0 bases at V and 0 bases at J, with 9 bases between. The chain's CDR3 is CASSLDFRMNTEAFF. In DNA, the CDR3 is TGCGCCAGCAGCTTGGATTTCAGGATGAACACTGAAGCTTTCTTT.

CDR3 sequence reads: CASSGTSGGFETQYF. CDR3 coding DNA: TGTGCCAGCTCCGGAACTAGCGGGGGGTTTGAGACCCAGTACTTC. V usage is TRBV2 and J usage is TRBJ2-5; 12 bases are shared with TRBD2. V was pared by 8 bases and J by 5 bases, with 9 bases of the junction left unmatched. The CDR3 sequence is 15 residues long. Looked up from germline, CDR1 is SNHLY and CDR2 is FYNNEI.

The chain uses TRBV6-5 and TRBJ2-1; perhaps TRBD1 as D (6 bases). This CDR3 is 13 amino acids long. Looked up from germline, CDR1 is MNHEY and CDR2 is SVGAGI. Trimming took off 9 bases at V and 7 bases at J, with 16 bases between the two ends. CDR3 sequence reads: CASTGSRGNEQFF. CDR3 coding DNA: TGTGCCAGTACCGGCTCCAGGGGTAATGAGCAGTTCTTC.

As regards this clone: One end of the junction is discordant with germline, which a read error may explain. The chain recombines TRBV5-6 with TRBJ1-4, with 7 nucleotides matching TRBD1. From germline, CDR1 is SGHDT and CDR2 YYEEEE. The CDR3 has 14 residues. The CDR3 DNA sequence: TGTGCCAGCAGCGCCACAAGGACAGGCACTACCGTCCGCTTT. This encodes CASSATRTGTTVRF.

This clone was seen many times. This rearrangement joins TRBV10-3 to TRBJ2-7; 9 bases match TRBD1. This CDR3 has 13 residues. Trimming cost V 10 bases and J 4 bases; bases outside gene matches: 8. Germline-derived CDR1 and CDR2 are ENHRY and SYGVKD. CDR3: CATMGQGSYEQYF. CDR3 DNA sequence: TGTGCCACCATGGGACAGGGCTCTTACGAGCAGTACTTC.

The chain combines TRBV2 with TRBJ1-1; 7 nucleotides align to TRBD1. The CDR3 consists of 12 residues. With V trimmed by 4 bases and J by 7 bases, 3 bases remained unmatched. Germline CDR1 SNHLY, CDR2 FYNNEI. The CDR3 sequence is CASSVDRSEAFF. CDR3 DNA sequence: TGTGCCAGCAGTGTGGACAGGAGTGAAGCTTTCTTT.

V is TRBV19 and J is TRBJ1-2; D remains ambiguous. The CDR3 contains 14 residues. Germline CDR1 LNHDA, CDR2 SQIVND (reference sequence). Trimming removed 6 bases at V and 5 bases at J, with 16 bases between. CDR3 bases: TGTGCCAGTAGGATTCTTGGGGTAGGATATGGCTACACCTTC. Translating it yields CASRILGVGYGYTF. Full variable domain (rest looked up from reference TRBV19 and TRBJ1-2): DGGITQSPKYLFRKEGQNVTLSCEQNLNHDAMYWYRQDPGQGLRLIYYSQIVNDFQKGDIAEGYSVSREKKESFPLTVTSAQKNPTAFYLCASRILGVGYGYTFGSGTRLTVV.

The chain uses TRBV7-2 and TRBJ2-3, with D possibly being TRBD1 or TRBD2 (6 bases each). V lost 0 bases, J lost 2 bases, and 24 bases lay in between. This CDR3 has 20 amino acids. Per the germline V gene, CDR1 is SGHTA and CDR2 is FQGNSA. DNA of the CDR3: TGTGCCAGCAGCTTAGCCGGGGGCGGGCGACCCAAAATAGACACAGATACGCAGTATTTT. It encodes CASSLAGGGRPKIDTDTQYF.

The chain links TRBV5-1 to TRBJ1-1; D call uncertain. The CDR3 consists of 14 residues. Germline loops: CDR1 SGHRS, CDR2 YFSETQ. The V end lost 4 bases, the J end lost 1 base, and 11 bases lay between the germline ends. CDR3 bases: TGCGCCAGCAGCACCCTGGACCAGAACACTGAAGCTTTCTTT. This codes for CASSTLDQNTEAFF.

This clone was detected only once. The CDR3 sequence is CASTPGPVGYGYTF. CDR3 nucleotide sequence: TGTGCCAGTACCCCGGGACCCGTGGGCTATGGCTACACCTTC. This chain uses TRBV19 with TRBJ1-2, with a tentative D call TRBD1 (5 bases). Trimming cost V 7 bases and J 4 bases, with 16 bases left between them. CDR1 is LNHDA, CDR2 SQIVND, per germline (reference sequence). The CDR3 consists of 14 residues.

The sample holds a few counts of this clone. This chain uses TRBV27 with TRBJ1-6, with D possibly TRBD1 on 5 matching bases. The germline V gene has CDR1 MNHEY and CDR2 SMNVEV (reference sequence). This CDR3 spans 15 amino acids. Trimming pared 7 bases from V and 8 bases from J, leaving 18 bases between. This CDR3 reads CASTPGPGADSPLHF. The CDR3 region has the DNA TGTGCCAGCACCCCGGGTCCCGGGGCTGATTCACCCCTCCACTTT.

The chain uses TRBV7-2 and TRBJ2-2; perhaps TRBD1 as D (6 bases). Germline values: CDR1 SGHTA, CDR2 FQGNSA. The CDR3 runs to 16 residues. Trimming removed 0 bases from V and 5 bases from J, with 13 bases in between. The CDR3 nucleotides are TGTGCCAGCAGCTTAGCCGCCTACAGGGCTACCGGGGAGCTGTTTTTT. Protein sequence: CASSLAAYRATGELFF.

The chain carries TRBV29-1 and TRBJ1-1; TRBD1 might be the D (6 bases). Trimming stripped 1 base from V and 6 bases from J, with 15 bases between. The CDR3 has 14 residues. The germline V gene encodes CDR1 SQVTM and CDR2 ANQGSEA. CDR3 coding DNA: TGCAGCGTTGAAGGCCCGCAGGGGAATCCTGAAGCTTTCTTT. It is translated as CSVEGPQGNPEAFF.

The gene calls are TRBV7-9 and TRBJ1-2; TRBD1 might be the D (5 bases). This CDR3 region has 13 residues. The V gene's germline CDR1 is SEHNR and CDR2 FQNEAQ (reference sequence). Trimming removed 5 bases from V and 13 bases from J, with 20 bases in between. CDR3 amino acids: CASSNQGAARRTF. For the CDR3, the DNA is TGTGCCAGCAGCAACCAGGGTGCCGCCCGCCGCACCTTC.

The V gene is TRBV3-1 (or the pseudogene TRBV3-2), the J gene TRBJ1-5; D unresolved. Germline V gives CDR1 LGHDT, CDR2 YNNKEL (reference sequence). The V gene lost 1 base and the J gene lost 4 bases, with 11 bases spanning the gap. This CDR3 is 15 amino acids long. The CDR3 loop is CASSQGVGTNQPQHF. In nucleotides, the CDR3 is TGTGCCAGCAGCCAAGGGGTAGGCACAAATCAGCCCCAGCATTTT.

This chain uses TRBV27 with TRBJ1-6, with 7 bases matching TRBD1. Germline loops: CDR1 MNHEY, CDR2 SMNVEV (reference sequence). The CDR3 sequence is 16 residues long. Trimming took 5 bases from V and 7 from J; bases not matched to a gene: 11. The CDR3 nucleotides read TGTGCCAGCAGTCGATCTCCGCCGGGACAGAATTCACCCCTCCACTTT. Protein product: CASSRSPPGQNSPLHF.

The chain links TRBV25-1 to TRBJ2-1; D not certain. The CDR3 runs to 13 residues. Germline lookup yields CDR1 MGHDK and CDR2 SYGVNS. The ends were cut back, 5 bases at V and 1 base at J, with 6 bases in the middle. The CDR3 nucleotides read TGTGCCAGCAGTAGAATATCCTACAATGAGCAGTTCTTC. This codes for CASSRISYNEQFF.

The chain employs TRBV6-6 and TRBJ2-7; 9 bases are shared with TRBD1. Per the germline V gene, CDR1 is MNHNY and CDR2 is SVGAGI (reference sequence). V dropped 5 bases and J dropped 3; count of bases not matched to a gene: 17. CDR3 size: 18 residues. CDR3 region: CASSLPRGGQGSGYEQYF. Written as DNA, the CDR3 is TGTGCCAGCAGTCTCCCTCGGGGCGGACAGGGGTCTGGCTACGAGCAGTACTTC.